The present T cell receptor beta chain was sequenced within a study of blood T cell repertoires in COVID-19. TCRdb keeps only in-frame clones here, not all; method: immunoSEQ multiplex PCR. The sample records about 270,000 clones, approximately 90% being singletons. The sample consisted of PBMCs or T cells enriched from blood (not recorded which). The clonotype comes from a woman in her forties or fifties who had recovered from COVID-19.

CDR3 in amino acids: CASSWGRDSNQPQHF. CDR3 DNA sequence: TGTGCCAGCAGCTGGGGCAGGGATAGCAATCAGCCCCAGCATTTT. The V gene is TRBV7-2, the J gene TRBJ1-5; possible D gene TRBD1, 5 bases. The CDR3 runs to 15 residues. Trimming shortened V by 4 bases and J by 0 bases, and 10 bases separated the two germline ends. Germline V lookup: CDR1 SGHTA, CDR2 FQGNSA.